The clone carrying this T cell receptor beta chain was counted between two and nine times. Its antigen is unknown. Sequencing of TCR beta was carried out in blood CD8+ and CD4+ T cells. This CDR3 is built from 14 residues. Germline CDR1 and CDR2: LNHDA and SQIVND (reference sequence). V dropped 3 bases and J dropped 5; count of bases not matched to a gene: 6. The sample is drawn from a study of CD8 T cells in Susac syndrome. On the study more broadly: Active disease was present in 5 or 6 of the sequenced Susac syndrome patients, and remission in eight or nine. Intravenous immunoglobulin alone or corticosteroids were being given to patients with Susac syndrome at blood draw, unless they were therapy-naive.

Random hexamers were used to reverse transcribe roughly 0.5 to 1 ug of RNA. TCRdb itself ran the immunoSEQ multiplex PCR reads through MiXCR, one entry per CDR3 protein. In the table there are about 140,000 distinct CDR3 sequences, approximately 95% of which are singletons. Study-level findings and limits: The CD4+ T cell repertoires of Susac syndrome were found to show no clonal expansion.

The receptor was isolated from a human donor with Susac syndrome. Sequencing was performed on CD4+ T cells from PBMCs. This chain connects TRBV19 to TRBJ2-5; 7 bases are a match to TRBD1. CDR3 sequence: CASSISGGQETQYF. DNA for the CDR3: TGTGCCAGTAGTATCTCAGGGGGTCAGGAGACCCAGTACTTC.